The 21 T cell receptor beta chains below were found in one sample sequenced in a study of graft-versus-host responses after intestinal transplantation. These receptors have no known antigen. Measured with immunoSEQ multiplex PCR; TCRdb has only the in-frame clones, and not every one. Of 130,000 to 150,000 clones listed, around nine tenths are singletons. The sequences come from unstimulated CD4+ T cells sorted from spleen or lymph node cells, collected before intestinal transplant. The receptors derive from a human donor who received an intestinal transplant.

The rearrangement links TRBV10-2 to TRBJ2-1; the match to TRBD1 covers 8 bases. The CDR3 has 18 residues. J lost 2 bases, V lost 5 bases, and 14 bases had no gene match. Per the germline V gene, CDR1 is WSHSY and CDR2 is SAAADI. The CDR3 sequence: CASSPHAADRGPYNEQFF. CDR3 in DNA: TGCGCCAGCAGTCCGCACGCCGCCGACAGGGGACCCTACAATGAGCAGTTCTTC.

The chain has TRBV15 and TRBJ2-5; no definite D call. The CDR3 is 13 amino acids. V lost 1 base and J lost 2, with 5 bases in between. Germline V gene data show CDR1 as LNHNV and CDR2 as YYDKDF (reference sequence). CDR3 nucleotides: TGTGCCACCAGCAGAGGGCAGCAAGAGACCCAGTACTTC. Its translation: CATSRGQQETQYF.

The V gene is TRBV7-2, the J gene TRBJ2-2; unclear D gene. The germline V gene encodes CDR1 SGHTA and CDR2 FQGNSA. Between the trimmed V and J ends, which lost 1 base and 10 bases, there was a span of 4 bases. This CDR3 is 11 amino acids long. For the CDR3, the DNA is TGTGCCAGCAGCTTAGTTGCGGAGCTGTTTTTT. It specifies CASSLVAELFF.

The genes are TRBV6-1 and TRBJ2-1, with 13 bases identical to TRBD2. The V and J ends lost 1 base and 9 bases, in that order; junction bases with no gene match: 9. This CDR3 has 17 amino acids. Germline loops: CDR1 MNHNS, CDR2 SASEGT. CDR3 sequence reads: CASSEVGGLAGAGEQFF. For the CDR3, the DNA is TGTGCCAGCAGTGAAGTGGGTGGACTAGCGGGAGCAGGTGAGCAGTTCTTC.

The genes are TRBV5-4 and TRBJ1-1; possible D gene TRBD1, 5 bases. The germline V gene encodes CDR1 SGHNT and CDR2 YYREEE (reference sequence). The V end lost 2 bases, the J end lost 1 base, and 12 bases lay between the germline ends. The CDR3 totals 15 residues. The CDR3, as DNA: TGTGCCAGCAGCTTAGGGGATAGGGGGAACACTGAAGCTTTCTTT. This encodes CASSLGDRGNTEAFF.

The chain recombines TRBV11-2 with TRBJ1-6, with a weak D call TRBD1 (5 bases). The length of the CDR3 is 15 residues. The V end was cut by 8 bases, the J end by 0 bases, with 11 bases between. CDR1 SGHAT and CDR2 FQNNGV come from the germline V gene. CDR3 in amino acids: CASGRGTSYNSPLHF. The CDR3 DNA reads TGTGCCAGCGGGCGGGGGACCTCCTATAATTCACCCCTCCACTTT.

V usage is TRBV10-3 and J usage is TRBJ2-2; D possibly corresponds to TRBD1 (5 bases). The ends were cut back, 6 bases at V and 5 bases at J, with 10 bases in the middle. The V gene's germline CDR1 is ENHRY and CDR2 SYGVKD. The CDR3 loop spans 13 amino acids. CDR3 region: CAIRGVWTGELFF. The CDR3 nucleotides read TGTGCCATCAGAGGGGTGTGGACCGGGGAGCTGTTTTTT.

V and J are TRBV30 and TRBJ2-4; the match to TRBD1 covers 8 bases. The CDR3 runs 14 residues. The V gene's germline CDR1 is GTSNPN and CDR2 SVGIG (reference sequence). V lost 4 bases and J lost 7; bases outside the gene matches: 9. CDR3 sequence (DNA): TGTGCCTGGACCCCTGGGACAGGCAAGAACATTCAGTACTTC. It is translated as CAWTPGTGKNIQYF.

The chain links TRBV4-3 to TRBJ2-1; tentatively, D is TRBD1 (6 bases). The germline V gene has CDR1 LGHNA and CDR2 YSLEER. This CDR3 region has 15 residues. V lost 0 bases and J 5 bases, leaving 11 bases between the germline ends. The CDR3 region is CASSQDWTADNEQFF. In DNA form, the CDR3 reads TGCGCCAGCAGCCAAGACTGGACAGCCGACAATGAGCAGTTCTTC.

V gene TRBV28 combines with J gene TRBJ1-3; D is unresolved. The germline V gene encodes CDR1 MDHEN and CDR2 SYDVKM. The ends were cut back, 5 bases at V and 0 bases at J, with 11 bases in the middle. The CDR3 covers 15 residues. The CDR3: CASSLDPHSGNTIYF. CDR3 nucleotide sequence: TGTGCCAGCAGTCTAGACCCCCACTCTGGAAACACCATATATTTT.

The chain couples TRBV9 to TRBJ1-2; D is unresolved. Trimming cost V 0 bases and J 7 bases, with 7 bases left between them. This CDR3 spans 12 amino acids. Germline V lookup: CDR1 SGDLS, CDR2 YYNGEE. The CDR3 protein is CASSVAFGGYTF. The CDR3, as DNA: TGTGCCAGCAGCGTAGCGTTTGGTGGCTACACCTTC.

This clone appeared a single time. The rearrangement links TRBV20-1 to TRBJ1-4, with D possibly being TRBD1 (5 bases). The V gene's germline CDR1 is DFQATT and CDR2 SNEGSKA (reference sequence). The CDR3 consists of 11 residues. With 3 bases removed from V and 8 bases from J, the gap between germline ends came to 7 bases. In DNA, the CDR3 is TGCAGTGCTAGGGGGCCCGAAAAACTGTTTTTT. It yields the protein CSARGPEKLFF.

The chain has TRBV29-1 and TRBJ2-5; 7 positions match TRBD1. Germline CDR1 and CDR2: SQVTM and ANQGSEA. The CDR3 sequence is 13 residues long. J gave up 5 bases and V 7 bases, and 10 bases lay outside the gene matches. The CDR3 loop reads CSAMTGQRETQYF. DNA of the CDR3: TGCAGCGCCATGACAGGGCAGCGGGAGACCCAGTACTTC.

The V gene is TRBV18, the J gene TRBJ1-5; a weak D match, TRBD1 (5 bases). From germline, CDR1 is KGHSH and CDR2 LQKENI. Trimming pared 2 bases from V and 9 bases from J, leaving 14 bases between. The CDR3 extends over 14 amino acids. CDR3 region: CASSPGTDVGPQHF. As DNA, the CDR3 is TGTGCCAGCTCACCAGGGACGGATGTAGGGCCCCAGCATTTT.

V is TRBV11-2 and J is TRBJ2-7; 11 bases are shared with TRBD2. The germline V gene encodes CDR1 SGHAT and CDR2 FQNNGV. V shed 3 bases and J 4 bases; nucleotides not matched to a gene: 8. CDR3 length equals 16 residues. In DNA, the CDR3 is TGTGCCAGCAGCTTGGAGCTAGCGGGAGGATTGTACGAGCAGTACTTC. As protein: CASSLELAGGLYEQYF.

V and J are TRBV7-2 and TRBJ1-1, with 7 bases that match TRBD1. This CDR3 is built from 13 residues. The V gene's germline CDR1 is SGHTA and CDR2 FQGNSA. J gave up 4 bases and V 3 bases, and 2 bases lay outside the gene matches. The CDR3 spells CASSLTGTTEAFF. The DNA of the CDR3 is TGTGCCAGCAGCTTGACAGGGACCACTGAAGCTTTCTTT.

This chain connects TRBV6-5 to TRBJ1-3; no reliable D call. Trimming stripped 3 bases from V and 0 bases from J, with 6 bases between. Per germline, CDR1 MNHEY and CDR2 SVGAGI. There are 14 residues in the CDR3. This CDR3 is CASSYSISGNTIYF. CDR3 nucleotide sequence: TGTGCCAGCAGTTATAGTATCTCTGGAAACACCATATATTTT.

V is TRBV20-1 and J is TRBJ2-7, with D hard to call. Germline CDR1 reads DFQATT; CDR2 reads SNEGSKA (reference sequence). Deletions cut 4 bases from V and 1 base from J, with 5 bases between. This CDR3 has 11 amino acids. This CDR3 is CSAIASYEQYF. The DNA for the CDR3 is TGCAGTGCTATAGCTTCCTACGAGCAGTACTTC.

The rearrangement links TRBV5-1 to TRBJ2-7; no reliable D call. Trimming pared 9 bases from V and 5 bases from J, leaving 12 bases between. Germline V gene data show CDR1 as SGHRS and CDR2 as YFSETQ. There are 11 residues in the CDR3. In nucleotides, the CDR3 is TGCGCCATCACAGTGGCGGACGAGCAGTACTTC. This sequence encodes CAITVADEQYF. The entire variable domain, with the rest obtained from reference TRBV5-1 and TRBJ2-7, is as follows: KAGVTQTPRYLIKTRGQQVTLSCSPISGHRSVSWYQQTPGQGLQFLFEYFSETQRNKGNFPGRFSGRQFSNSRSEMNVSTLELGDSALYLCAITVADEQYFGPGTRLTVT.

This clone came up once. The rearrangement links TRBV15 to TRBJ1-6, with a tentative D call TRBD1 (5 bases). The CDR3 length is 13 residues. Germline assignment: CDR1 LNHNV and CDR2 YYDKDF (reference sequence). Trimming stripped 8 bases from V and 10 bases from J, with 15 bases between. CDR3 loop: CATQRDEGSPLHF. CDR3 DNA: TGTGCCACCCAACGGGACGAGGGCTCACCCCTCCACTTT.

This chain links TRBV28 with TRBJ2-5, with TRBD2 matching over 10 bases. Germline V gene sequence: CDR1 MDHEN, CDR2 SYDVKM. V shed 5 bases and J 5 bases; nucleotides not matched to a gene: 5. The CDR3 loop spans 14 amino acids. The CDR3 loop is CASSRSSGSETQYF. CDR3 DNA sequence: TGTGCCAGCAGTCGATCTAGCGGGAGTGAGACCCAGTACTTC.